This record concerns one T cell receptor beta chain sequence. This record belongs to a study of blood T cell repertoires in COVID-19. Clones were read by immunoSEQ multiplex PCR, and TCRdb kept only the in-frame ones, dropping some. The repertoire includes 210,000 or so clones, 80% to 90% of them detected once, and 2.5% to 3.5% sits in the top ten. Trimming cost V 6 bases and J 5 bases, with 12 bases left between them. The CDR3 spans 13 residues. Germline V gene sequence: CDR1 MNHEY, CDR2 SVGAGI. V is TRBV6-5 and J is TRBJ2-3; D possibly corresponds to TRBD2 (5 bases). The sequenced sample consisted of PBMCs or T cells enriched from blood (not recorded which). The source is a woman between 45 and 65 years old in a cohort exposed to, infected with or recovered from COVID-19 (not recorded which). The CDR3 protein is CASSTTTLDTQYF. DNA for the CDR3: TGTGCCAGCAGCACGACTACCCTAGATACGCAGTATTTT.